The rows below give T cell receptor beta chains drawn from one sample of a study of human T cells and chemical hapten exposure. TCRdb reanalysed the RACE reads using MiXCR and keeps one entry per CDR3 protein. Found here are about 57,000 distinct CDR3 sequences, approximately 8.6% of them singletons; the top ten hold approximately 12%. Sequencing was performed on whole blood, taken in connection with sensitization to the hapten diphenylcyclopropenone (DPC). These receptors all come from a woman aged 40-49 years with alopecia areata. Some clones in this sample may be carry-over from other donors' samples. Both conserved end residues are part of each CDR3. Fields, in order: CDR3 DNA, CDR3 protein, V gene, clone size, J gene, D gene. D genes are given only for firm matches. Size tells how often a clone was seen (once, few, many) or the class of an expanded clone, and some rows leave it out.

TGTGCCAGCAGGTTCCCCAATGAGGGCTACACCTTC | CASRFPNEGYTF | TRBV7-2 | few | TRBJ1-2 | .
TGTGCCACCAGCAGAGCTGGACAGGGATATGGAGATACGCAGTATTTT | CATSRAGQGYGDTQYF | TRBV15 | . | TRBJ2-3 | TRBD1
TGTGCCAGCAGCTTATCTGGGGGGCACCACGAGCAGTACTTC | CASSLSGGHHEQYF | TRBV7-2 | many | TRBJ2-7 | .
TGCAGCGCCCGGACAGGAGTTAACTATGGCTACACCTTC | CSARTGVNYGYTF | TRBV29-1 | many | TRBJ1-2 | TRBD1
TGCAGTGCGGGGACAGGGTGGCAGCCCCAGCATTTT | CSAGTGWQPQHF | TRBV20-1 | many | TRBJ1-5 | TRBD1
TGCAGTGCTATAAACTCGGGGCTTAGGTACCAAGAGACCCAGTACTTC | CSAINSGLRYQETQYF | TRBV20-1 | many | TRBJ2-5 | .
TGCAGTGCTCCGACTAGCGGGGGGGCCCGGGAGACCCAGTACTTC | CSAPTSGGARETQYF | TRBV20-1 | many | TRBJ2-5 | TRBD2
TGTGCCAGCAGTCCCCTGGGACGGCACTCCGAGCAGTACTTC | CASSPLGRHSEQYF | TRBV28 | many | TRBJ2-7 | .
TGTGCCAGCAAACAGGGGGCCTTAAATCAGCCCCAGCATTTT | CASKQGALNQPQHF | TRBV2 | many | TRBJ1-5 | TRBD1
TGCGCCAGCAGCCAAGAGGGTAAGAGCACAGATACGCAGTATTTT | CASSQEGKSTDTQYF | TRBV4-3 | . | TRBJ2-3 | .
TGCGCCAGCAGCCCCGACAGCCAGAGCTCTGGAAACACCATATATTTT | CASSPDSQSSGNTIYF | TRBV5-1 | many | TRBJ1-3 | .
TGTGCCAGCAGCGCAGGGGGCGACGAGCAGTACTTC | CASSAGGDEQYF | TRBV7-6 | . | TRBJ2-7 | TRBD1
TGTGCCAGCAGCCGCTGGACTAGCGGGGGGGGAACAGATACGCAGTATTTT | CASSRWTSGGGTDTQYF | TRBV11-2 | many | TRBJ2-3 | TRBD2
TGCGCCAGCAGCCACCTAGGAGCCGGGGAGCTGTTTTTT | CASSHLGAGELFF | TRBV5-1 | many | TRBJ2-2 | .
TGTGCCAGCTACCGGGACAGGGTCTACGAGCAGTACTTC | CASYRDRVYEQYF | TRBV2 | many | TRBJ2-7 | TRBD1
TGTGCCAGCAGTTACTCGATCGGGGCCAGCAGGCCTGAAGCTTTCTTT | CASSYSIGASRPEAFF | TRBV6-5 | many | TRBJ1-1 | .
TGTGCCACCAGCAGAGATTTTGGGGTCAACTATGGCTACACCTTC | CATSRDFGVNYGYTF | TRBV15 | few | TRBJ1-2 | .
TGCAGCGTTGATGCCACAGTTAGCGCCCCAGATACGCAGTATTTT | CSVDATVSAPDTQYF | TRBV29-1 | many | TRBJ2-3 | .
TGTGCCAGCACCCTTGCGACAGGGGGCTCCCCGTCCTATGGCTACACCTTC | CASTLATGGSPSYGYTF | TRBV12-3/TRBV12-4 | . | TRBJ1-2 | TRBD1
TGTGCCAGCAGCCCCTGGACAGAGCGTGCCGAGCAGTTCTTC | CASSPWTERAEQFF | TRBV3-1 | many | TRBJ2-1 | .
TGTGCCAGCAGCCAAGATCGGCAGCGGGAGTTCATCTACGAGCAGTACTTC | CASSQDRQREFIYEQYF | TRBV4-2 | . | TRBJ2-7 | TRBD2
TGTGCCAGCAGTACAGGGATAGGACAGCCCCAGCATTTT | CASSTGIGQPQHF | TRBV28 | many | TRBJ1-5 | .
TGTGCCAGCAGTGGCGGACGGGACTCTGGAAACACCATATATTTT | CASSGGRDSGNTIYF | TRBV2 | few | TRBJ1-3 | .
TGTGCCAGCAGCCCGGGAAGGCCGAACACTGAAGCTTTCTTT | CASSPGRPNTEAFF | TRBV12-3/TRBV12-4 | . | TRBJ1-1 | .
TGTGCCAGCAGCTTCGTCTCTCGGAACACTGAAGCTTTCTTT | CASSFVSRNTEAFF | TRBV5-4 | few | TRBJ1-1 | .
TGTGCCAGCAGCCAACCGGCACGGAATAATTCACCCCTCCACTTT | CASSQPARNNSPLHF | TRBV3-1 | . | TRBJ1-6 | .
TGCGCCAGCAGCCAAGATCAGACCTACGAGCAGTACTTC | CASSQDQTYEQYF | TRBV4-1 | many | TRBJ2-7 | .
TGTGCCAGCAGTCCTTGGACTAGCGGGGGCTCCTACAATGAGCAGTTCTTC | CASSPWTSGGSYNEQFF | TRBV12-3/TRBV12-4 | many | TRBJ2-1 | TRBD2
TGTGCCAGCAGTTTTCGAGGACATTCTGGAAACACCATATATTTT | CASSFRGHSGNTIYF | TRBV27 | . | TRBJ1-3 | .
TGCAGTGCTAGAGATCGGCACTCCGGGACTAGCTACGAGCAGTACTTC | CSARDRHSGTSYEQYF | TRBV20-1 | few | TRBJ2-7 | TRBD2
TGTGCCAGCAGTTATAGTTTAGGGTCCGGCTCAACAGGCGGGGAGCTGTTTTTT | CASSYSLGSGSTGGELFF | TRBV6-2/TRBV6-3 | many | TRBJ2-2 | .
TGTGCCAGCAGTTTGTTGGTTTCAGAGACCCAGTACTTC | CASSLLVSETQYF | TRBV27 | many | TRBJ2-5 | .
TGCGCCAGCAGCCCACAGGGACGGAGTCATCTGAACACTGAAGCTTTCTTT | CASSPQGRSHLNTEAFF | TRBV5-1 | . | TRBJ1-1 | .
TGTGCCAGCAGTTTATCCGGTGAGGGAGGTGAAGCTTTCTTT | CASSLSGEGGEAFF | TRBV6-5 | . | TRBJ1-1 | .
TGTGCCAGCAGCCACTTGACCGGCGTCGTCAGCTCTGGAAACACCATATATTTT | CASSHLTGVVSSGNTIYF | TRBV4-2 | . | TRBJ1-3 | .
TGTGCCAGCAGTTACTCAAGGGAGAGGATTATGAACACTGAAGCTTTCTTT | CASSYSRERIMNTEAFF | TRBV6-5 | few | TRBJ1-1 | .